Each of the 22 T cell receptor beta chains below was sequenced from the same sample in a study of T cell responses to AZD1222 COVID-19 vaccine. Here immunoSEQ multiplex PCR was the method, and the copy in TCRdb shows in-frame clones only, minus some. Here the sample spans 100,000 to 150,000 clones, about 92% being singletons. This specimen consisted of peripheral blood, obtained on day 0 of AZD1222 vaccination. The receptor source for this set is an adult in good health.

The count of this clone is one. The chain employs TRBV7-8 and TRBJ1-5; TRBD1 matches 8 bases. This CDR3 region has 14 residues. J gave up 7 bases and V 3 bases, and 5 bases lay outside the gene matches. Germline V CDR1 and CDR2: SGHVS, FQNEAQ. The CDR3 bases are TGTGCCAGCAGCTTGGACAGGGTAGGGCAGCCCCAGCATTTT. Its protein is CASSLDRVGQPQHF.

The chain has TRBV19 and TRBJ1-1; 8 positions agree with TRBD1. CDR1 and CDR2 (germline): LNHDA, SQIVND (reference sequence). V gave up 3 bases and J gave up 2 bases; unmatched junction bases: 5. This CDR3 has 15 residues. The CDR3 here is CASSMGDRINTEAFF. The CDR3 DNA reads as TGTGCCAGTAGTATGGGGGACAGGATAAACACTGAAGCTTTCTTT.

The sample holds a few counts of this clone. The chain joins TRBV5-1 to TRBJ1-2; D possibly corresponds to TRBD1 (6 bases). The germline V gene encodes CDR1 SGHRS and CDR2 YFSETQ. With 2 bases removed from V and 8 bases from J, the gap between germline ends came to 13 bases. The CDR3 consists of 13 residues. The chain's CDR3 is CASSLQGSGGYTF. In DNA, the CDR3 is TGCGCCAGCAGCTTACAGGGATCTGGCGGCTACACCTTC.

The chain combines TRBV9 with TRBJ1-3; D possibly corresponds to TRBD1 (6 bases). The CDR3 consists of 14 residues. Per germline, CDR1 SGDLS and CDR2 YYNGEE. Trimming took off 5 bases at V and 6 bases at J, with 15 bases between the two ends. In DNA form, the CDR3 reads TGTGCCAGCAGTAAGGGGGGTATTGCAAACACCATATATTTT. It is translated as CASSKGGIANTIYF.

The CDR3 DNA is TGCGCCAGCAGCCAATGGGGCACTAATGAAAAACTGTTTTTT. Translated: CASSQWGTNEKLFF. This chain uses TRBV4-1 with TRBJ1-4; D perhaps matches TRBD1 (5 bases). Germline V gene lookup returns CDR1 MGHRA and CDR2 YSYEKL. The CDR3 contains 14 residues. Deletions cut 2 bases from V and 2 bases from J, with 6 bases between.

The chain couples TRBV9 to TRBJ2-5, with no clear D. The germline V and J ends were trimmed by 3 bases and 5 bases, with 11 bases remaining between them. CDR3 length: 13 residues. Germline assignment: CDR1 SGDLS and CDR2 YYNGEE. The CDR3 here is CASSAGRVETQYF. The CDR3 nucleotides are TGTGCCAGCAGCGCCGGGCGCGTCGAGACCCAGTACTTC. The variable domain in full, completed from reference TRBV9 and TRBJ2-5, reads DSGVTQTPKHLITATGQRVTLRCSPRSGDLSVYWYQQSLDQGLQFLIQYYNGEERAKGNILERFSAQQFPDLHSELNLSSLELGDSALYFCASSAGRVETQYFGPGTRLLVL.

The chain has TRBV11-2 and TRBJ2-5; 12 bases line up with TRBD2. The CDR3 is 18 residues long. The germline gives CDR1 SGHAT, CDR2 FQNNGV. V dropped 0 bases and J dropped 5; count of bases not matched to a gene: 10. The CDR3 bases are TGTGCCAGCAGCTTAGATCTAGCGGGGGGGCCGATACGTGAGACCCAGTACTTC. Amino acids: CASSLDLAGGPIRETQYF.

The V and J genes are TRBV12-1 and TRBJ1-1; the tabulated D call, TRBD1, remains unverified against the DNA. TRBV12-1 is given as a pseudogene. The CDR3 contains 14 residues. In nucleotides, the CDR3 is TGTGCCAGCAGACGATCCCGGACAGGGGATGAAGCTTTCTTT. The encoded protein is CASRRSRTGDEAFF.

The J gene is TRBJ2-1, the V gene TRBV30; 8 bases align to TRBD2. Germline CDR1 reads GTSNPN; CDR2 reads SVGIG (reference sequence). This CDR3 has 13 residues. V lost 1 base and J lost 5; bases outside the gene matches: 1. CDR3 loop: CAWSAGGDNEQFF. The CDR3 DNA sequence: TGTGCCTGGAGTGCGGGAGGGGACAATGAGCAGTTCTTC.

This sequence joins TRBV10-1 and TRBJ1-1; D ambiguous. The CDR3 sequence is 14 residues long. The ends were cut back, 7 bases at V and 1 base at J, with 13 bases in the middle. From germline, CDR1 is WNHNN and CDR2 SYGVQD (reference sequence). This CDR3 reads CASKARSENTEAFF. As DNA, the CDR3 is TGCGCCAGCAAGGCAAGGTCAGAGAACACTGAAGCTTTCTTT.

The gene calls are TRBV13 and TRBJ1-1; 7 bases are shared with TRBD1. The germline gives CDR1 PRHDT, CDR2 FYEKMQ (reference sequence). After removal of 5 bases from V and 4 bases from J, the junction contained 7 bases not matched to a gene. The CDR3 totals 14 residues. The CDR3 is CASSPLRGGTEAFF. The CDR3 nucleotides read TGTGCCAGCAGCCCCCTCAGGGGGGGCACTGAAGCTTTCTTT.

The chain links TRBV11-2 to TRBJ2-7; tentatively, D is TRBD1 (5 bases). Between the trimmed V and J ends, which lost 4 bases and 0 bases, there was a span of 10 bases. The germline CDR1 and CDR2 sequences are SGHAT and FQNNGV. CDR3 length equals 14 residues. The CDR3 is CASSSETASYEQYF. The CDR3 coding sequence is TGTGCCAGCAGCTCGGAGACAGCCTCCTACGAGCAGTACTTC.

The chain uses TRBV12-2 and TRBJ1-1; the table names TRBD1, a call not compared with the DNA. TRBV12-2 is noted as a pseudogene. This CDR3 has 10 amino acids. CDR3: CAPDISEAFF. CDR3 nucleotide sequence: TGTGCACCAGACATCAGTGAAGCTTTCTTT.

The rearrangement links TRBV27 to TRBJ1-5; D may be TRBD1 (5 bases). V lost 5 bases and J 9 bases, leaving 17 bases between the germline ends. The CDR3 has 14 residues. The germline CDR1 and CDR2 sequences are MNHEY and SMNVEV (reference sequence). The CDR3 DNA is TGTGCCAGCAGTGCCGGGACGGCCGAGTGGCCCCAGCATTTT. It yields the protein CASSAGTAEWPQHF.

V usage is TRBV18 and J usage is TRBJ1-1; no definite D call. V lost 3 bases, J lost 4 bases, and 15 bases lay in between. CDR1 KGHSH and CDR2 LQKENI come from the germline V gene. This CDR3 has 15 amino acids. CDR3 coding DNA: TGTGCCAGCTCACCTAAGCGGACCAGCGGCACTGAAGCTTTCTTT. Encoded protein: CASSPKRTSGTEAFF.

The table lists this clone with a count of one. The V call is TRBV19, the J call TRBJ1-2; D may be TRBD1 (5 bases). This CDR3 region has 13 residues. CDR1 and CDR2 from the germline V gene are LNHDA and SQIVND (reference sequence). Trimming cost V 5 bases and J 3 bases, with 10 bases left between them. In DNA form, the CDR3 reads TGTGCCAGTAGTGGAGGGGACTACTATGGCTACACCTTC. Protein product: CASSGGDYYGYTF.

The gene calls are TRBV19 and TRBJ1-2, with D uncertain. The CDR3 has 13 amino acids. Germline CDR1 LNHDA, CDR2 SQIVND (reference sequence). Trimming removed 3 bases from V and 4 bases from J, with 9 bases in between. The CDR3 DNA is TGTGCCAGTAGTATGATCGGCAGCTATGGCTACACCTTC. Amino acids: CASSMIGSYGYTF.

This clone appeared a single time. The rearrangement joins TRBV7-2 to TRBJ2-5; D may match TRBD1 or TRBD2 (6 bases each). CDR1 and CDR2 (germline): SGHTA, FQGNSA. V was shortened by 6 bases and J by 5 bases, with 16 bases between the two germline ends. CDR3 length: 14 residues. CDR3 nucleotides: TGTGCCAGCAGAGTCGGGGGCCAGGGGGAGACCCAGTACTTC. Its protein product is CASRVGGQGETQYF.

This clone has only a few counts. J is TRBJ1-2 and V is TRBV3-1 (or the pseudogene TRBV3-2), with TRBD1 matching over 7 bases. This CDR3 is 14 amino acids long. V lost 3 bases, J lost 4 bases, and 5 bases stayed unmatched. The germline CDR1 and CDR2 sequences are LGHDT and YNNKEL (reference sequence). The chain's CDR3 is CASSHGTDVYGYTF. The CDR3 nucleotides are TGTGCCAGCAGCCATGGGACAGATGTCTATGGCTACACCTTC.

The chain couples TRBV18 to TRBJ2-3; 10 bases map to TRBD2. In germline, CDR1 is KGHSH, CDR2 LQKENI. V lost 8 bases, J lost 4 bases, and 9 bases stayed unmatched. The CDR3 has 15 amino acids. The CDR3 DNA sequence: TGTGCCAGCACTCCTAGCGGGAGCAGGTCAGATACGCAGTATTTT. Translated, it gives CASTPSGSRSDTQYF. The full variable domain, completed using reference TRBV18 and TRBJ2-3, is NAGVMQNPRHLVRRRGQEARLRCSPMKGHSHVYWYRQLPEEGLKFMVYLQKENIIDESGMPKERFSAEFPKEGPSILRIQQVVRGDSAAYFCASTPSGSRSDTQYFGPGTRLTVL.

The rearrangement links TRBV6-4 to TRBJ2-3, with 7 bases aligning to TRBD2. This CDR3 contains 15 residues. With V trimmed by 3 bases and J by 0 bases, 3 bases remained unmatched. Germline-derived CDR1 and CDR2 are MRHNA and SNTAGT. The CDR3: CASSEGGTSTDTQYF. DNA of the CDR3: TGTGCCAGCAGTGAGGGGGGGACTAGCACAGATACGCAGTATTTT.

This clone was seen only once. The V call is TRBV20-1, the J call TRBJ2-2, with unresolved D. Germline CDR1 DFQATT, CDR2 SNEGSKA (reference sequence). The CDR3 is 13 residues long. Trimming removed 3 bases at V and 6 bases at J, with 11 bases between. The CDR3 region is CSASVREAGELFF. For the CDR3, the DNA is TGCAGTGCTAGTGTAAGAGAGGCCGGGGAGCTGTTTTTT.